This T cell receptor beta chain was sequenced in a study of blood T cell repertoires in COVID-19. Study-wide context: Specimens from acute and convalescent COVID-19 originated in the United States, Italy and Spain. From T cells, B-cell-depleted T cells, or PBMCs came the material, which was cDNA or gDNA.

This clone has just a few counts. With 0 bases clipped from V and 5 bases from J, the junction kept 15 bases outside the gene matches. CDR1 is SGHVS and CDR2 is FQNEAQ in the germline V gene. The CDR3 contains 19 residues. Original data processing: How many nucleated cells were present was estimated from reference gene primer amplification. Libraries were prepared by immunoSEQ multiplex PCR; TCRdb keeps only in-frame clonotypes and omits some of them. That table gives V, J and clone size, and the DNA gave D and trimming. The sample has fewer than 250,000 clones, about 83% seen once. The chain combines TRBV7-8 with TRBJ2-1, with 8 bases aligning to TRBD2. Sequencing was performed on peripheral blood. The sequence derives from a woman between 35 and 50 years old with active or convalescent COVID-19. The CDR3 DNA follows: TGTGCCAGCAGCTTAGCCCAGCGGGGGCGCAGCCAATACAACAATGAGCAGTTCTTC. It yields the protein CASSLAQRGRSQYNNEQFF. Full variable domain (remainder filled in from reference TRBV7-8 and TRBJ2-1): GAGVSQSPRYKVAKRGQDVALRCDPISGHVSLFWYQQALGQGPEFLTYFQNEAQLDKSGLPSDRFFAERPEGSVSTLKIQRTQQEDSAVYLCASSLAQRGRSQYNNEQFFGPGTRLTVL.